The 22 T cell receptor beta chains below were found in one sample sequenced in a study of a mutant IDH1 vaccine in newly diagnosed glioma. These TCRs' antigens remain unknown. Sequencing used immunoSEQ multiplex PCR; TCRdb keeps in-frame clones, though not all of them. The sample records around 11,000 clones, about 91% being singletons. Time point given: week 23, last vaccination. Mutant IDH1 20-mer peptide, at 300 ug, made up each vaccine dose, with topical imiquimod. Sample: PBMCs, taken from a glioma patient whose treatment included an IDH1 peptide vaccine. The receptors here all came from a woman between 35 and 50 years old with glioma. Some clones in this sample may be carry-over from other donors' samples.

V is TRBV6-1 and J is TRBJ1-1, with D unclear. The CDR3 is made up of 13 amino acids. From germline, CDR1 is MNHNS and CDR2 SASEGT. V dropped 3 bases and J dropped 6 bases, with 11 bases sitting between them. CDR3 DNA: TGTGCCAGCAGTGACCCCCGGCAGGCTGAAGCTTTCTTT. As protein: CASSDPRQAEAFF.

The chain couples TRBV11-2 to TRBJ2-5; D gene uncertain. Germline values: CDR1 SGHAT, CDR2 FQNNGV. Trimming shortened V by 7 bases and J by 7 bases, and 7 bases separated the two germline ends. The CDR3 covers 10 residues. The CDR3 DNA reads TGTGCCAGCATCGTAGGGACCCAGTACTTC. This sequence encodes CASIVGTQYF.

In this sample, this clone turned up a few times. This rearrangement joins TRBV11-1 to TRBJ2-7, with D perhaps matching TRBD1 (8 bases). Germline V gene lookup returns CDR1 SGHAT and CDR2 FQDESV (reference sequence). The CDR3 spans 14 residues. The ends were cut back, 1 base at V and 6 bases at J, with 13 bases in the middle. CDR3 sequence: CASSLVTGEGEQYF. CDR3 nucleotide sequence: TGTGCCAGCAGCTTAGTGACAGGGGAGGGCGAGCAGTACTTC.

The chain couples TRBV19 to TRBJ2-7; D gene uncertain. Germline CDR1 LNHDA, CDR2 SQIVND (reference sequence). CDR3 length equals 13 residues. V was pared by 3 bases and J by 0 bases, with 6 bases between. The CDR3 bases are TGTGCCAGTAGTATGGTCAGCTCCTACGAGCAGTACTTC. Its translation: CASSMVSSYEQYF.

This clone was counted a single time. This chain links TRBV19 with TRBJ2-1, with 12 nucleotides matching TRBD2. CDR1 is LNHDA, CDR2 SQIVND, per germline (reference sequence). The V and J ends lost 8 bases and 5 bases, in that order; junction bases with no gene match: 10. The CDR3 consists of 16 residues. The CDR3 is CASRRTSGIGDNEQFF. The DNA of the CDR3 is TGTGCCAGTCGAAGGACTAGCGGGATAGGTGACAATGAGCAGTTCTTC.

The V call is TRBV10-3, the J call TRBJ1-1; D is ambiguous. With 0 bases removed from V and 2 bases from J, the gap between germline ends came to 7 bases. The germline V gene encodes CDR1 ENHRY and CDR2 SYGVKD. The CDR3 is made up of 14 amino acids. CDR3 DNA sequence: TGTGCCATCAGTGAGTCTGCGGTAAACACTGAAGCTTTCTTT. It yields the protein CAISESAVNTEAFF.

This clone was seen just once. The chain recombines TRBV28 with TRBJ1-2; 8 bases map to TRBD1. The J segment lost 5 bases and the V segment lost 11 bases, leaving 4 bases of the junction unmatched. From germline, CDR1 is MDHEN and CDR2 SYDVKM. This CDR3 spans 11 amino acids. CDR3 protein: CAGGQEYGYTF. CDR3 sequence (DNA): TGTGCCGGGGGACAGGAATATGGCTACACCTTC.

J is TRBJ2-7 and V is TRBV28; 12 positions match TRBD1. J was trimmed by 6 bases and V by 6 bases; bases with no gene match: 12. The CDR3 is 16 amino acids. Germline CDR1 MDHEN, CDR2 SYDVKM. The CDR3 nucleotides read TGTGCCAGCAGCCAACCCCCGGGACAGGGGGCTGTCGAGCAGTACTTC. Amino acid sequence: CASSQPPGQGAVEQYF. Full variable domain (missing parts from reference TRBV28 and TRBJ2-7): DVKVTQSSRYLVKRTGEKVFLECVQDMDHENMFWYRQDPGLGLRLIYFSYDVKMKEKGDIPEGYSVSREKKERFSLILESASTNQTSMYLCASSQPPGQGAVEQYFGPGTRLTVT.

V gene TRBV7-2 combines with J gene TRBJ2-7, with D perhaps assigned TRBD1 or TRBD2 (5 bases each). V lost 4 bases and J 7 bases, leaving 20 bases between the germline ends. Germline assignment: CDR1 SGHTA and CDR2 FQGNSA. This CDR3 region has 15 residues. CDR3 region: CASSSRGGHLGEQYF. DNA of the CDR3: TGTGCCAGCAGCTCTCGGGGCGGGCACCTCGGGGAGCAGTACTTC.

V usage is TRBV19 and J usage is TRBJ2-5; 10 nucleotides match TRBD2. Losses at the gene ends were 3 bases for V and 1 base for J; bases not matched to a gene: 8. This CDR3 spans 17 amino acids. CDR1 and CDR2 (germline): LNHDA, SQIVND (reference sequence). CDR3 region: CASSIGLQRGGQETQYF. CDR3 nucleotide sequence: TGTGCCAGTAGTATCGGCCTCCAGCGGGGGGGCCAAGAGACCCAGTACTTC.

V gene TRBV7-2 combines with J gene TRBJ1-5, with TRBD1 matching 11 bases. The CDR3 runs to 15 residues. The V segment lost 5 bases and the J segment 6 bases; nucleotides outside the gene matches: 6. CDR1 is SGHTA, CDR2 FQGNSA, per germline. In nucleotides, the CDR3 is TGTGCCAGCAGCCTGCCTGGGACAGGGGGTCAGCCCCAGCATTTT. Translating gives CASSLPGTGGQPQHF.

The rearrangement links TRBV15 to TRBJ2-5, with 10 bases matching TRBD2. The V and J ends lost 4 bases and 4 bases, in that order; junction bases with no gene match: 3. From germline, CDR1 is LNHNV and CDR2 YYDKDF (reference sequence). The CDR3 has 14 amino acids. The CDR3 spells CATSTSGRGETQYF. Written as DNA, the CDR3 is TGTGCCACCAGCACTAGCGGGAGAGGAGAGACCCAGTACTTC.

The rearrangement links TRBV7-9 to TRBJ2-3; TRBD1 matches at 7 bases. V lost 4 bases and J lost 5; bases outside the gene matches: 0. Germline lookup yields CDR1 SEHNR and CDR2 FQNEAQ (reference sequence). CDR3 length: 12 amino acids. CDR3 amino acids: CASSSGGDTQYF. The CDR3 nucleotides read TGTGCCAGCAGCTCAGGGGGAGATACGCAGTATTTT.

The CDR3 DNA follows: TGCGCCAGCAGCCCAGGCACCGGGACTAGCGCCAACTACGAGCAGTACTTC. This translates into CASSPGTGTSANYEQYF. The chain recombines TRBV4-1 with TRBJ2-7, with 10 bases fitting TRBD2. There are 17 residues in the CDR3. The V gene's germline CDR1 is MGHRA and CDR2 YSYEKL. J lost 3 bases, V lost 4 bases, and 12 bases had no gene match.

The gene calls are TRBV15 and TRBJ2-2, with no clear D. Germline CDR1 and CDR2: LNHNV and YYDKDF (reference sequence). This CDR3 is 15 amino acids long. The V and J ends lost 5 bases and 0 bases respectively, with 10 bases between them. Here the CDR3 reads CATSRDKSNTGELFF. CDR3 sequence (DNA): TGTGCCACCAGCCGTGACAAATCGAACACCGGGGAGCTGTTTTTT.

CDR3 DNA sequence: TGTGCCAGCACTTGGACACCCAACTATGGCTACACCTTC. Translating it yields CASTWTPNYGYTF. J is TRBJ1-2 and V is TRBV2; the D gene is possibly TRBD1 (5 bases). The CDR3 sequence is 13 residues long. The ends were cut back, 7 bases at V and 2 bases at J, with 11 bases in the middle. The germline V gene encodes CDR1 SNHLY and CDR2 FYNNEI.

The CDR3 DNA follows: TGTGCCTCCCGGGGGGTCGACACCGGGGAGCTGTTTTTT. Encoded protein: CASRGVDTGELFF. V is TRBV19 and J is TRBJ2-2, with 7 positions matching TRBD2. CDR3 size: 13 residues. After removal of 11 bases from V and 3 bases from J, the junction contained 6 bases not matched to a gene. Germline V gene data show CDR1 as LNHDA and CDR2 as SQIVND (reference sequence). Full variable domain (missing parts from reference TRBV19 and TRBJ2-2): DGGITQSPKYLFRKEGQNVTLSCEQNLNHDAMYWYRQDPGQGLRLIYYSQIVNDFQKGDIAEGYSVSREKKESFPLTVTSAQKNPTAFYLCASRGVDTGELFFGEGSRLTVL.

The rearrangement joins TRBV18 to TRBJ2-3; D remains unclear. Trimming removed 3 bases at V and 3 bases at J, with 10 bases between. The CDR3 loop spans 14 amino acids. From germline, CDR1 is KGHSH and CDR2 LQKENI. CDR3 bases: TGTGCCAGCTCACCGGGCCCCGAGACAGATACGCAGTATTTT. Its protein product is CASSPGPETDTQYF.

The CDR3 region is CASRRTGGGEQYF. CDR3 nucleotides: TGTGCCAGCAGAAGGACAGGGGGCGGCGAGCAGTACTTC. This chain joins TRBV6-5 and TRBJ2-7; 11 bases are shared with TRBD1. Germline V gene lookup returns CDR1 MNHEY and CDR2 SVGAGI. The CDR3 is 13 residues long. J gave up 6 bases and V 6 bases, and 4 bases lay outside the gene matches.

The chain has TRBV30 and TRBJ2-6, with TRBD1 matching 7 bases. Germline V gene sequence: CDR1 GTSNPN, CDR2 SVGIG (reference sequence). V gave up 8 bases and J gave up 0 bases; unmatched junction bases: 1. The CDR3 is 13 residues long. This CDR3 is CAGDSSGANVLTF. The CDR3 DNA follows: TGTGCCGGGGACAGCTCTGGGGCCAACGTCCTGACTTTC.

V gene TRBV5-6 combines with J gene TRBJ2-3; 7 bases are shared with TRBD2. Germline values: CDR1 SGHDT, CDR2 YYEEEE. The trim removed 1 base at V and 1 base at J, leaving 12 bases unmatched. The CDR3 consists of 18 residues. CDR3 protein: CASSLRDLGGEGTDTQYF. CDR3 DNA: TGTGCCAGCAGCTTGAGGGATCTGGGGGGGGAAGGCACAGATACGCAGTATTTT.

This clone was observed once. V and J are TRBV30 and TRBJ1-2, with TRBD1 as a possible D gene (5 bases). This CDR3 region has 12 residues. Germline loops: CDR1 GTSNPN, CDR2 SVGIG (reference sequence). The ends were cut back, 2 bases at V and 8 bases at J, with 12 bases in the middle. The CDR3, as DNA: TGTGCCTGGAGTCTCACAGGCCTAGGCTACACCTTC. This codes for CAWSLTGLGYTF.